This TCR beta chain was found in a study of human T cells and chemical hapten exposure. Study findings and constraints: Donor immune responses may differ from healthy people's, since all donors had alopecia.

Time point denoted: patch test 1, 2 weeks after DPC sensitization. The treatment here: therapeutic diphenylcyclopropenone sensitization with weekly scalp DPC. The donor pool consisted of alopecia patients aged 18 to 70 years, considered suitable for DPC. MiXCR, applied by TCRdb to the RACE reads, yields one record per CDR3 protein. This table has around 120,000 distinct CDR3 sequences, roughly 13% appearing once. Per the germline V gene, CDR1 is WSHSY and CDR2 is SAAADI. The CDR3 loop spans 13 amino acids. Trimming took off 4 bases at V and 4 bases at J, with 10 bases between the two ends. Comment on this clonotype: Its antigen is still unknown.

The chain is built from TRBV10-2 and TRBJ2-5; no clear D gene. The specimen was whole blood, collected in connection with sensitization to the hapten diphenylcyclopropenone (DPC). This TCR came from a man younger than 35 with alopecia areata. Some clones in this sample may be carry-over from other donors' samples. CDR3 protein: CASSGGVGETQYF. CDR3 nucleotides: TGCGCCAGCAGTGGAGGCGTGGGAGAGACCCAGTACTTC.